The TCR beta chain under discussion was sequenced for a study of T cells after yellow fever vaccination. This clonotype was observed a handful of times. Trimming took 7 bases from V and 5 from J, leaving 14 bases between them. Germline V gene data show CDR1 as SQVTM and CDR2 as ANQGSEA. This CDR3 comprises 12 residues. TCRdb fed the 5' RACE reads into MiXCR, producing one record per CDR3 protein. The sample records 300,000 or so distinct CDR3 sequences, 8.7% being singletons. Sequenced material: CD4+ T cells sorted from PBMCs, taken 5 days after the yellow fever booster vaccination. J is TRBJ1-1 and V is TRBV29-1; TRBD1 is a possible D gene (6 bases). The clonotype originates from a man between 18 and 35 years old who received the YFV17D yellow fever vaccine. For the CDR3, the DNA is TGCAGCGCGAGACAGGTTGGAACTGAAGCTTTCTTT. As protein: CSARQVGTEAFF.